This T cell receptor (beta chain) comes out of a study of cytomegalovirus exposure and HLA in healthy donors. Primers: 60 Vbeta forward and 13 Jbeta reverse. Assay used: immunoSEQ multiplex PCR; TCRdb lists only in-frame clones, some missing. The sample consists of 170,000 or so clones, 70% to 85% of them appearing once. CDR3 length equals 18 residues. Germline V CDR1 and CDR2: MNHEY, SMNVEV (reference sequence). V shed 3 bases and J 0 bases; nucleotides not matched to a gene: 4. The sequence was obtained from a man aged 50-59 years in good health and CMV-seropositive. The chain has TRBV27 and TRBJ2-2; 13 positions agree with TRBD2. What was sequenced was PBMCs. The CDR3 sequence is CASSFQTSGRTNTGELFF. The CDR3 bases are TGTGCCAGCAGTTTTCAGACTAGCGGGAGGACGAACACCGGGGAGCTGTTTTTT.